These 17 T cell receptor beta chains share one sample of origin, sequenced in a study of radiotherapy plus CTLA-4 blockade in lung cancer. Produced via immunoSEQ multiplex PCR; TCRdb's table is partial and in-frame only. In the table there are around 65,000 clones, roughly 80% of which are singletons. The sample in question was peripheral blood, obtained from a patient treated with radiotherapy plus ipilimumab. These receptors were taken from a human donor with non-small cell lung cancer who had a complete response to radiotherapy plus ipilimumab.

The chain is built from TRBV18 and TRBJ1-5; no definite D call. The CDR3 contains 14 residues. CDR1 and CDR2 from the germline V gene are KGHSH and LQKENI. Trimming left V 2 bases short and J 4 bases short, with 9 bases between. The chain's CDR3 is CASSPGQKNQPQHF. DNA of the CDR3: TGTGCCAGCTCACCAGGTCAGAAGAATCAGCCCCAGCATTTT.

The chain uses TRBV7-9 and TRBJ1-6; D might be TRBD1 (5 bases). This CDR3 has 16 amino acids. Looked up from germline, CDR1 is SEHNR and CDR2 is FQNEAQ (reference sequence). V dropped 5 bases and J dropped 7 bases, with 18 bases sitting between them. DNA for the CDR3: TGTGCCAGCAGCCAGGGCCCCGAAGGTTGGAATTCACCCCTCCACTTT. The encoded protein is CASSQGPEGWNSPLHF.

The genes are TRBV4-3 and TRBJ2-1; the D gene is possibly TRBD2 (6 bases). Germline V gives CDR1 LGHNA, CDR2 YSLEER. Trimming removed 0 bases at V and 2 bases at J, with 8 bases between. The CDR3 loop spans 15 amino acids. The CDR3, as DNA: TGCGCCAGCAGCCAAGAAGCGGGCGCCTACAATGAGCAGTTCTTC. This sequence encodes CASSQEAGAYNEQFF.

This clone was picked up one time. The chain is built from TRBV7-9 and TRBJ2-7; no clear D gene. This CDR3 is 15 amino acids long. Germline V gene data show CDR1 as SEHNR and CDR2 as FQNEAQ (reference sequence). Trimming left V 5 bases short and J 0 bases short, with 14 bases between. The CDR3 DNA follows: TGTGCCAGCAGCCCAAGGTACTCCAGCTCCTACGAGCAGTACTTC. It codes for CASSPRYSSSYEQYF.

The genes are TRBV4-1 and TRBJ1-5, with a possible D match to TRBD1 (6 bases). Germline lookup yields CDR1 MGHRA and CDR2 YSYEKL. The CDR3 length is 15 residues. Trimming cost V 0 bases and J 4 bases, with 10 bases left between them. The CDR3 bases are TGCGCCAGCAGCCAAGAATTACAGGGTAATCAGCCCCAGCATTTT. Translated: CASSQELQGNQPQHF.

This chain links TRBV7-8 with TRBJ1-5, with D unresolved. CDR3 size: 17 residues. In germline, CDR1 is SGHVS, CDR2 FQNEAQ. With 3 bases removed from V and 0 bases from J, the gap between germline ends came to 15 bases. CDR3 sequence reads: CASSLRRTSYSNQPQHF. CDR3 sequence (DNA): TGTGCCAGCAGCTTGCGCAGGACTTCTTATAGCAATCAGCCCCAGCATTTT.

CDR3 in amino acids: CASSRSGTGGDYGYTF. For the CDR3, the DNA is TGCGCCAGCAGCCGATCCGGGACAGGGGGCGACTATGGCTACACCTTC. The rearrangement uses TRBV5-1 and TRBJ1-2, with TRBD1 identical over 12 bases. V shed 4 bases, J shed 3 bases, and the junction held 7 bases outside the gene matches. Germline V gene lookup returns CDR1 SGHRS and CDR2 YFSETQ. The CDR3 sequence is 16 residues long.

V is TRBV30 and J is TRBJ1-4; D remains unclear. The CDR3 is 15 amino acids. Germline V lookup: CDR1 GTSNPN, CDR2 SVGIG (reference sequence). V was cut by 2 bases and J by 2 bases, with 12 bases left in between. The CDR3 here is CAWSPKERTNEKLFF. DNA of the CDR3: TGTGCCTGGAGTCCCAAAGAGAGGACTAATGAAAAACTGTTTTTT.

This rearrangement joins TRBV18 to TRBJ1-2; possibly TRBD1 for D (6 bases). Germline V gene sequence: CDR1 KGHSH, CDR2 LQKENI. V shed 6 bases and J shed 2 bases, with 13 bases lying between them. The CDR3 length is 14 residues. The CDR3 bases are TGTGCCAGCTCCCCTGTGCAGGGGAACTATGGCTACACCTTC. It codes for CASSPVQGNYGYTF.

The chain uses TRBV5-1 and TRBJ2-5, with D possibly TRBD1 on 6 matching bases. V was trimmed by 2 bases and J by 4 bases, leaving 15 bases between them. CDR3 length: 15 amino acids. Germline V gives CDR1 SGHRS, CDR2 YFSETQ. As DNA, the CDR3 is TGCGCCAGCAGCTTTACAGGGACGGTTGCAGAGACCCAGTACTTC. Its protein product is CASSFTGTVAETQYF.

J is TRBJ2-7 and V is TRBV18; TRBD2 agrees at 8 bases. The CDR3 consists of 13 residues. The V gene end was trimmed by 8 bases and the J gene end by 2 bases; junction bases not matched to a gene: 5. CDR1 is KGHSH and CDR2 is LQKENI in the germline V gene. Here the CDR3 DNA reads TGTGCCAGCCGTAGCGGGATCGCCTACGAGCAGTACGTC. It yields the protein CASRSGIAYEQYV.

This clone has only a few counts. The chain links TRBV7-6 to TRBJ2-2; perhaps TRBD2 as D (5 bases). Germline V gene sequence: CDR1 SGHVS, CDR2 FNYEAQ. The CDR3 runs to 14 residues. The germline V and J ends were trimmed by 1 base and 5 bases, with 8 bases remaining between them. The chain's CDR3 is CASSLGQRTGELFF. The CDR3 bases are TGTGCCAGCAGCTTAGGGCAGCGGACCGGGGAGCTGTTTTTT.

This clone turned up a few times. The rearrangement links TRBV18 to TRBJ2-2; D unclear. The CDR3 loop spans 18 amino acids. V dropped 4 bases and J dropped 6 bases, with 24 bases sitting between them. The germline CDR1 and CDR2 sequences are KGHSH and LQKENI. CDR3 residues: CASSRATQVGTSPGELFF. As DNA, the CDR3 is TGTGCCAGCTCACGAGCGACTCAAGTCGGAACTTCCCCCGGGGAGCTGTTTTTT.

This clone was observed once. The chain joins TRBV18 to TRBJ1-2; TRBD1 matches 10 bases. The CDR3 extends over 16 amino acids. Germline assignment: CDR1 KGHSH and CDR2 LQKENI. V was clipped by 0 bases and J by 7 bases; unmatched bases: 8. CDR3 residues: CASSPPRTGGLGGYTF. For the CDR3, the DNA is TGTGCCAGCTCACCACCTAGGACAGGGGGACTGGGTGGCTACACCTTC.

This chain uses TRBV23-1 with TRBJ2-5; 10 nucleotides agree with TRBD1. TRBV23-1 is given ORF status, its function remaining uncertain. The CDR3 is 15 residues long. After removal of 7 bases from V and 2 bases from J, the junction contained 7 bases not matched to a gene. CDR3: CASIRWDRGQETQYF. CDR3 nucleotides: TGCGCCAGCATCCGGTGGGACAGGGGACAAGAGACCCAGTACTTC.

The chain links TRBV7-2 to TRBJ1-1, with D maybe TRBD1 (5 bases). Germline-derived CDR1 and CDR2 are SGHTA and FQGNSA. Trimming took off 8 bases at V and 2 bases at J, with 18 bases between the two ends. The CDR3 consists of 15 residues. The CDR3 DNA is TGTGCCAGCCTTAGGGACCCGGGGAGAAACACTGAAGCTTTCTTT. Protein product: CASLRDPGRNTEAFF.

The chain recombines TRBV5-1 with TRBJ2-3, with D hard to call. Germline V gene lookup returns CDR1 SGHRS and CDR2 YFSETQ. This CDR3 is built from 11 residues. Trimming stripped 3 bases from V and 5 bases from J, with 4 bases between. This CDR3 reads CASSSQDTQYF. The CDR3 nucleotides are TGCGCCAGCAGCTCTCAAGATACGCAGTATTTT.